This T cell receptor (beta chain) was retrieved from a study of blood T cell repertoires in COVID-19. Whole-study context: Samples representing acute and convalescent COVID-19 were sourced from the United States, Italy and Spain. Sample material is recorded as cDNA or gDNA derived from T cells, B-cell-depleted T cells, or PBMCs.

Original analysis: Quantification of nucleated cells was approximated via reference gene primer amplification. Assay: immunoSEQ multiplex PCR; the TCRdb copy retains only in-frame clones and omits some. For V, J and clone size, that table is used; D and trimming come from the DNA. The repertoire holds about 120,000 clones, 90% seen once, with roughly 2% in the top ten. From germline, CDR1 is SGHVS and CDR2 FQNEAQ. This CDR3 is built from 12 residues. Trimming removed 3 bases from V and 3 bases from J, with 6 bases in between. Sequencing was carried out using peripheral blood. V is TRBV7-8 and J is TRBJ2-7; D remains ambiguous. The sequence derives from a human donor with active COVID-19. The donor label of this sample is uncertain. CDR3 DNA: TGTGCCAGCAGCTTTACTATCTACGAGCAGTACTTC. Its protein is CASSFTIYEQYF.